This is a list of T cell receptor beta chains from one sample in a study of T cells in localized non-small cell lung cancer. TCRdb keeps only in-frame clones here, not all; method: immunoSEQ multiplex PCR. Of 15,000 to 20,000 clones in the sample, 83% were seen once. This material consisted of peripheral blood, taken before any cancer treatment. Receptors originate from an older male donor with stage III lung adenocarcinoma. The CDR3 runs from the conserved cysteine through the conserved F or W. Fields, in order: D gene, CDR3 length, V gene, J gene, clone size, CDR3 protein, CDR3 DNA. A D gene is named only where the DNA matches it firmly. Rows may omit the clone size; those that give it use once, few, many or a size class.

TRBD2	15	TRBV6-4	TRBJ2-1	few	CASSEIAGGLNEQFF	TGTGCCAGCAGTGAGATAGCGGGGGGACTTAATGAGCAGTTCTTC
TRBD1	13	TRBV29-1	TRBJ2-7	-	CSAGSGTGSEQYF	TGCAGCGCTGGGTCCGGGACAGGGAGCGAGCAGTACTTC
-	18	TRBV27	TRBJ1-6	-	CASSPIQGRSSYNSPLHF	TGTGCCAGCAGTCCGATACAGGGCCGTAGCTCCTATAATTCACCCCTCCACTTT
-	19	TRBV12-2	TRBJ1-2	-	CASRLISTVPPPSNYGYTF	TGTGCAAGTCGCTTAATCTCTACAGTTCCTCCCCCTTCTAACTATGGCTACACCTTC
-	16	TRBV4-1	TRBJ1-6	-	CASSHKTEDDNSPLHF	TGCGCCAGCAGCCATAAGACCGAGGACGATAATTCACCCCTCCACTTT
-	13	TRBV10-3	TRBJ2-3	-	CAIRNGETDTQYF	TGTGCCATCAGGAACGGTGAGACAGATACGCAGTATTTT
TRBD1	15	TRBV11-1	TRBJ2-5	-	CASSSLGQGKETQYF	TGTGCCAGCAGCTCCCTTGGACAGGGAAAAGAGACCCAGTACTTC
TRBD1	15	TRBV7-8	TRBJ1-2	-	CASSKPDRGLSGYTF	TGTGCCAGCAGCAAGCCGGACAGGGGGCTCTCTGGCTACACCTTC
TRBD1	16	TRBV5-6	TRBJ1-6	-	CASSLEGGPNNSPLHF	TGTGCCAGCAGCTTGGAAGGGGGCCCTAATAATTCACCCCTCCACTTT
-	15	TRBV5-4	TRBJ1-3	-	CASSLAGLEGNTIYF	TGTGCCAGCAGCTTGGCCGGACTTGAGGGAAACACCATATATTTT